The source of this TCR beta chain is a study of blood T cell repertoires in COVID-19 (dated by TCRdb to 2020 to 2022). Turning to the overall study: Samples covering the acute and convalescent phases of COVID-19 were provided by collaborators in the United States, Italy and Spain. The prospective study material was composed of cDNA or gDNA derived from T cells, B-cell-depleted T cells, or PBMCs. The samples were drawn from two sources: the first 160 participants of the ongoing ImmuneRACE study, and 950 to 1,500 subjects contributed by 6 global collaborators. A de-identified subject ID, COVID-19 status, age in years and sex were almost always included in the sample metadata. The repertoires were made available in a free public database intended to serve as a resource for research on the immune response to SARS-CoV-2. Deeply sampled blood TCRbeta repertoires from subjects exposed to, actively infected with, or recovered from COVID-19 were included in the dataset. HLA class I and class II types, where available, came from metadata supplied by the sample provider rather than from assay-based typing. The study at large found these results: How much clinical and demographic metadata was included differed by source and by participant, and the metadata was provided uncurated.

Of note for this clone: The antigen it binds to is not known. Base qualities are not at hand, and no much larger clone is one base apart.

The collaborating institutions used their own protocols to collect whole blood in K2EDTA tubes. Collaborator samples were shipped for TCRbeta analysis as frozen whole blood, isolated PBMCs, or DNA extracted from either sample type. The immunoSEQ Assay, a bias-controlled multiplex PCR, was used to amplify TCRbeta CDR3 regions from genomic DNA. In the source study's methods: The number of nucleated cells in each sample was estimated from the amplification of reference gene primers within the assay. To quantify the absolute abundance of each unique TCRbeta CDR3 rearrangement, sequence reads were collapsed and filtered. Productive Simpson clonality was computed per sample as the square root of Simpson's diversity index over productive rearrangements. TCRdb took over this immuneACCESS table, retaining in-frame rearrangements with V and J assigned. Such tables are incomplete; in checked studies, under half of the missing clones stem from an unresolved V gene, and the remainder is unexplained. From that table come the V and J calls and clone size; the DNA was used to work out D and trimming. The sample yields more than 200,000 clones; 80% to 85% were counted once. The ten largest make up roughly 4% of the sample.

In the germline V gene, CDR1 corresponds to MDHEN and CDR2 to SYDVKM. V is trimmed back by 6 bases and J by 4 bases, and the junction contains 7 bases that no gene match accounts for. The CDR3 holds 15 amino acids from the cysteine to the phenylalanine. Only CDR3 DNA is held: 45 bases, read in frame from base 1. The V and J genes are TRBV28 and TRBJ2-2; 8 central nucleotides agree with TRBD2. The clonotype comes from a man in his fifties or sixties with acute or convalescent COVID-19. The sample taken for sequencing was peripheral blood. The CDR3 region reads CASSLSGSGTGELFF. The DNA sequence is as follows: TGTGCCAGCAGCTTAAGCGGGAGTGGCACCGGGGAGCTGTTTTTT.